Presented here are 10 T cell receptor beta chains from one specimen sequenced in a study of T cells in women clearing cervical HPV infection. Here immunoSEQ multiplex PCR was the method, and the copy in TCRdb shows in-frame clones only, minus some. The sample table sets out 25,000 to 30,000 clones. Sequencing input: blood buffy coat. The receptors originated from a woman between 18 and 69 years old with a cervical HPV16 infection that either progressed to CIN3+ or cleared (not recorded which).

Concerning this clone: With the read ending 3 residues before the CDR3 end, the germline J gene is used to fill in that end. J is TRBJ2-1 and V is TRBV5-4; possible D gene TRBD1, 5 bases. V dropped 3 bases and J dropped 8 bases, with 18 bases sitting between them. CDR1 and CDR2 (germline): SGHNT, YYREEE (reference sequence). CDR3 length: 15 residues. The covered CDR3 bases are TGTGCCAGCAGCTCTTTGACCGCCAGGGTCGATGAG. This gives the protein CASSSLTARVDE. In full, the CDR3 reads CASSSLTARVDEQFF.

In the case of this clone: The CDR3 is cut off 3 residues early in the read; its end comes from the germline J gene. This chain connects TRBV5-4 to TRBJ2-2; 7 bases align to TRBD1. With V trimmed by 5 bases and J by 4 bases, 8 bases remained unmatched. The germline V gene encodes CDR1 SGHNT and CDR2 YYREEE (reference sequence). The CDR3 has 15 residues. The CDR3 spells CASRLTGVGTGELFF. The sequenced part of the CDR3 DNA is TGTGCCAGCAGACTCACAGGGGTAGGCACCGGGGAG. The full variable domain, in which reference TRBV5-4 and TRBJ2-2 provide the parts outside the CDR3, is ETGVTQSPTHLIKTRGQQVTLRCSSQSGHNTVSWYQQALGQGPQFIFQYYREEENGRGNFPPRFSGLQFPNYSSELNVNALELDDSALYLCASRLTGVGTGELFFGEGSRLTVL.

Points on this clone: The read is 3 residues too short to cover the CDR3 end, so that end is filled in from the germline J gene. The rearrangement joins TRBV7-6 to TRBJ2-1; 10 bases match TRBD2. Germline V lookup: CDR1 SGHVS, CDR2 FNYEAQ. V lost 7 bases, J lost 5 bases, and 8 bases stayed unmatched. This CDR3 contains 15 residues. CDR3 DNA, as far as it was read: TGTGCCAGCATCCCAGCGGGGGGGATCCACAATGAG. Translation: CASIPAGGIHNE. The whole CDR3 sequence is CASIPAGGIHNEQFF.

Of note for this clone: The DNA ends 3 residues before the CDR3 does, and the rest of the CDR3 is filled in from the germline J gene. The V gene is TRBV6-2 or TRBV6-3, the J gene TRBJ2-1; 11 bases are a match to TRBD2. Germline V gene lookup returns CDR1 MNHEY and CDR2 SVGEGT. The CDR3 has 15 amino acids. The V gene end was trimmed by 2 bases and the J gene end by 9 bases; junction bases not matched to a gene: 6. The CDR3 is CASSYRVAGGVEQFF. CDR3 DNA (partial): TGTGCCAGCAGTTACCGGGTAGCGGGGGGGGTTGAG.

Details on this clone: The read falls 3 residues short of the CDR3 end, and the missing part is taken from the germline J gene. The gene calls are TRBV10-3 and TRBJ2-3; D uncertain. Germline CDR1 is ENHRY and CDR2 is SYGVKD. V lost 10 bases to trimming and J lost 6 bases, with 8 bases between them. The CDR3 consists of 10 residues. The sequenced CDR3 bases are TGTGCCACTTACTCGGATACG. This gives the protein CATYSDT. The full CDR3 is CATYSDTQYF.

The CDR3 loop is CASTGAAGANVLTF. CDR3 DNA, as far as it was read: TGTGCCAGCACAGGGGCGGCTGGGGCCAACGTC. V is TRBV2 and J is TRBJ2-6, with a possible D match to TRBD1 (6 bases). The CDR3 is cut off 3 residues early in the read; its end comes from the germline J gene. CDR1 and CDR2 (germline): SNHLY, FYNNEI. CDR3 length: 14 residues. The V and J ends lost 7 bases and 2 bases respectively, with 9 bases between them.

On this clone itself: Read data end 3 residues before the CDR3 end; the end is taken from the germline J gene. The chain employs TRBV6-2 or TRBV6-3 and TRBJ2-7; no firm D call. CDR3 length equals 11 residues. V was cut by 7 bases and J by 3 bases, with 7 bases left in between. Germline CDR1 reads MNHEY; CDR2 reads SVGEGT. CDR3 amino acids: CASTHNYEQYF. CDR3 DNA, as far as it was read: TGTGCCAGCACACATAACTACGAG.

Here the CDR3 reads CASRTGESYNSPLHF. The sequenced CDR3 bases are TGTGCCAGCAGGACAGGGGAATCTTATAATTCACCC. The V call is TRBV5-8, the J call TRBJ1-6; TRBD1 aligns across 8 bases. The CDR3 extends 3 residues past the end of the read, so its final part is completed from the germline J gene. Germline trimming cut 5 bases from V and 4 bases from J; bases unmatched to any gene: 5. The CDR3 has 15 amino acids. CDR1 is SGHTS and CDR2 is YDEGEE in the germline V gene. Variable domain in full (rest from reference TRBV5-8 and TRBJ1-6): EAGVTQSPTHLIKTRGQQATLRCSPISGHTSVYWYQQALGLGLQFLLWYDEGEERNRGNFPPRFSGRQFPNYSSELNVNALELEDSALYLCASRTGESYNSPLHFGNGTRLTVT.

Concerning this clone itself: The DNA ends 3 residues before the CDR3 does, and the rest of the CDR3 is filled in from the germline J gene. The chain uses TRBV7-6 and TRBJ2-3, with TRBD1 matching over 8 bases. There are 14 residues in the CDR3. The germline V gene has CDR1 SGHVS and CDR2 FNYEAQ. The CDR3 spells CASSAGQGVQTQYF. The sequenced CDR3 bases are TGTGCCAGCAGCGCAGGACAGGGCGTACAGACG.

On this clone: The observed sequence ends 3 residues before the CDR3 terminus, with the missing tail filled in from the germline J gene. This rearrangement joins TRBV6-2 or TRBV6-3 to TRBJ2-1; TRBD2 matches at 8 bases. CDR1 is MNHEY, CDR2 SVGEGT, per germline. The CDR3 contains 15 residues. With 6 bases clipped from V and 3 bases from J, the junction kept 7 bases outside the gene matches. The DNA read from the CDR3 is TGTGCCAGCAGACCAAGCGGGGGCGTCTACAATGAG. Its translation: CASRPSGGVYNE. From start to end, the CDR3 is CASRPSGGVYNEQFF.